One sample yielded the 21 T cell receptor beta chains listed below, sequenced in a study of shared clonotypes between healthy human individuals (dated by TCRdb to between 2020 and 2021). For the CD8 naive samples, CD45RO-negative cells were positively selected for CCR7, yielding a CD45RA+CCR7+ population from which TemRA cells were excluded. The receptor library was made with the immunoSEQ multiplex PCR assay. TCRdb retrieved this table from immuneACCESS and kept in-frame rearrangements only. Not all clones are present; in checked studies, unresolved V genes account for under half, and no reason is known for the remainder. In this sample the table shows roughly 850,000 clones, around 96% of which occur a single time. The ten largest make up about 0.21% of the sample. Sequencing used naive CD8+ T cells sorted from blood. Reading the label with the study, this specimen's cell subset or site is: CD45RA+CCR7+. The receptors were sampled from a young man in good health.

This clone was found once. This chain connects TRBV28 to TRBJ1-5; 9 bases align to TRBD1. This CDR3 has 14 residues. CDR1 is MDHEN and CDR2 is SYDVKM in the germline V gene. V shed 5 bases and J 7 bases; nucleotides not matched to a gene: 6. The CDR3 loop reads CASSTTGGLQPQHF. The CDR3 nucleotides are TGTGCCAGCAGTACCACAGGGGGCTTACAGCCCCAGCATTTT.

The chain employs TRBV5-6 and TRBJ2-1; 12 nucleotides match TRBD2. CDR3 size: 15 residues. In germline, CDR1 is SGHDT, CDR2 YYEEEE. V shed 4 bases and J 9 bases; nucleotides not matched to a gene: 8. The chain's CDR3 is CASSERLAGAGEQFF. The CDR3 bases are TGTGCCAGCAGCGAAAGACTAGCGGGAGCCGGTGAGCAGTTCTTC.

The chain carries TRBV28 and TRBJ2-1; maybe TRBD2 (6 bases). Germline values: CDR1 MDHEN, CDR2 SYDVKM. CDR3 length equals 14 residues. V lost 6 bases and J lost 4, with 13 bases in between. The CDR3 loop reads CASRSAGVYNEQFF. The CDR3 DNA sequence: TGTGCCAGCAGATCAGCGGGCGTATACAATGAGCAGTTCTTC.

V and J are TRBV2 and TRBJ2-7; the D call may be TRBD1 or TRBD2 (6 bases each). V was clipped by 7 bases and J by 0 bases, with 16 bases between them. The CDR3 length is 15 residues. CDR1 SNHLY and CDR2 FYNNEI come from the germline V gene. For the CDR3, the DNA is TGTGCCAGCACTCCCGGGGGCGTCCGCTCCTACGAGCAGTACTTC. Protein sequence: CASTPGGVRSYEQYF.

This clone has just one count. The chain is built from TRBV6-5 and TRBJ2-7; TRBD1 might be the D (6 bases). Trimming stripped 6 bases from V and 7 bases from J, with 19 bases between. The CDR3 spans 14 residues. In germline, CDR1 is MNHEY, CDR2 SVGAGI. The DNA of the CDR3 is TGTGCCAGCAGGTTGATGTTGGGGGCGGGTGAGCAGTACTTC. This encodes CASRLMLGAGEQYF.

The V gene is TRBV7-9, the J gene TRBJ2-1; 8 bases match TRBD2. J was trimmed by 6 bases and V by 4 bases; bases with no gene match: 5. Germline V lookup: CDR1 SEHNR, CDR2 FQNEAQ (reference sequence). CDR3 size: 14 residues. The CDR3, as DNA: TGTGCCAGCAGCTCCAGCGGGAGTTTCAATGAGCAGTTCTTC. It codes for CASSSSGSFNEQFF.

This sequence joins TRBV25-1 and TRBJ2-1; D may be TRBD2 (5 bases). The germline V gene has CDR1 MGHDK and CDR2 SYGVNS. V shed 4 bases and J shed 1 base, with 11 bases lying between them. CDR3 length equals 15 residues. Here the CDR3 DNA reads TGTGCCAGCAGTGCACTAGTTGGGTCCTACAATGAGCAGTTCTTC. Translating it yields CASSALVGSYNEQFF.

This rearrangement joins TRBV28 to TRBJ2-7; D is unclear. The CDR3 runs 13 residues. The V and J ends lost 3 bases and 3 bases respectively, with 9 bases between them. Germline-derived CDR1 and CDR2 are MDHEN and SYDVKM. CDR3 DNA sequence: TGTGCCAGCAGTTTGATCGTAAACTACGAGCAGTACTTC. This gives the protein CASSLIVNYEQYF.

Note on this clone: This sample also contains other DNA sequences that code for the same CDR3. The chain joins TRBV27 to TRBJ2-7, with unresolved D. V was shortened by 2 bases and J by 2 bases, with 7 bases between the two germline ends. From germline, CDR1 is MNHEY and CDR2 SMNVEV (reference sequence). The CDR3 loop spans 13 amino acids. The chain's CDR3 is CASSLAGTYEQYF. The CDR3 DNA reads TGTGCCAGCAGTTTAGCTGGAACCTACGAGCAGTACTTC.

J is TRBJ2-7 and V is TRBV5-6; 7 bases are shared with TRBD1. The germline CDR1 and CDR2 sequences are SGHDT and YYEEEE. This CDR3 has 14 residues. V lost 2 bases and J lost 3; bases outside the gene matches: 5. The CDR3 nucleotides read TGTGCCAGCAGCTTCGGGACAGCTGTCTACGAGCAGTACTTC. Protein: CASSFGTAVYEQYF.

The rearrangement uses TRBV7-9 and TRBJ2-1; perhaps D is TRBD1 or TRBD2 (5 bases each). The V end lost 4 bases, the J end lost 5 bases, and 18 bases lay between the germline ends. CDR3 length: 16 residues. From germline, CDR1 is SEHNR and CDR2 FQNEAQ (reference sequence). CDR3 sequence (DNA): TGTGCCAGCAGCTCCTTGGGGCCCGGGGAAAACAATGAGCAGTTCTTC. Its protein is CASSSLGPGENNEQFF.

This rearrangement joins TRBV27 to TRBJ2-1; 11 nucleotides agree with TRBD2. Trimming cost V 6 bases and J 5 bases; bases outside gene matches: 18. In germline, CDR1 is MNHEY, CDR2 SMNVEV (reference sequence). The CDR3 extends over 19 amino acids. The CDR3 nucleotides read TGTGCCAGCAGAATCGAGACTAGCGGGGCGGGGGTATTGAACAATGAGCAGTTCTTC. Translated: CASRIETSGAGVLNNEQFF.

The chain combines TRBV6-5 with TRBJ2-2, with 7 bases identical to TRBD1. Germline V gives CDR1 MNHEY, CDR2 SVGAGI. V trimming: 5 bases; J trimming: 5 bases; junction bases outside the gene matches: 5. The CDR3 spans 14 residues. CDR3 amino acids: CASSETGKTGELFF. The CDR3 DNA follows: TGTGCCAGCAGTGAGACAGGGAAAACCGGGGAGCTGTTTTTT.

This clone has just a few counts. This chain joins TRBV9 and TRBJ2-7; no clear D. CDR3 length: 14 amino acids. V was trimmed by 0 bases and J by 7 bases, leaving 14 bases between them. CDR1 SGDLS and CDR2 YYNGEE come from the germline V gene. In DNA, the CDR3 is TGTGCCAGCAGCGTAGATGGCTACCGACAAGAGCAGTACTTC. Its protein product is CASSVDGYRQEQYF.

This sequence joins TRBV27 and TRBJ2-1, with TRBD2 matching 8 bases. V lost 4 bases to trimming and J lost 4 bases; unmatched junction nucleotides: 9. Per the germline V gene, CDR1 is MNHEY and CDR2 is SMNVEV (reference sequence). The CDR3 spans 16 residues. The CDR3 is CASSYATSGDYNEQFF. The CDR3, as DNA: TGTGCCAGCAGTTACGCAACTAGCGGAGATTACAATGAGCAGTTCTTC.

The V and J genes are TRBV10-2 and TRBJ2-5; TRBD2 might be the D (5 bases). The germline V gene has CDR1 WSHSY and CDR2 SAAADI. V was pared by 2 bases and J by 2 bases, with 12 bases between. The CDR3 is 15 residues long. CDR3 sequence (DNA): TGCGCCAGCAGTGAGGACCGGGGAGCTCAAGAGACCCAGTACTTC. Protein: CASSEDRGAQETQYF.

The chain combines TRBV4-3 with TRBJ2-1; 9 bases fit TRBD2. Germline V gene data show CDR1 as LGHNA and CDR2 as YSLEER. CDR3 length: 16 residues. After removal of 0 bases from V and 6 bases from J, the junction contained 6 bases not matched to a gene. The CDR3 loop reads CASSQDRAGGGNEQFF. The DNA of the CDR3 is TGCGCCAGCAGCCAAGATAGAGCGGGAGGAGGCAATGAGCAGTTCTTC.

The chain combines TRBV11-2 with TRBJ2-7; D gene ambiguous. From germline, CDR1 is SGHAT and CDR2 FQNNGV. The length of the CDR3 is 13 residues. V lost 5 bases and J 1 base, leaving 9 bases between the germline ends. The DNA of the CDR3 is TGTGCCAGCAGCCGCATGGGGTCCTACGAGCAGTACTTC. It codes for CASSRMGSYEQYF.

Concerning this clone: Additional DNA sequences in this sample encode the identical CDR3. This chain uses TRBV2 with TRBJ2-7; D perhaps matches TRBD1 (5 bases). Looked up from germline, CDR1 is SNHLY and CDR2 is FYNNEI. This CDR3 is built from 11 residues. Trimming stripped 6 bases from V and 3 bases from J, with 6 bases between. The CDR3 loop is CASSDSYEQYF. CDR3 coding DNA: TGTGCCAGCAGCGACAGCTACGAGCAGTACTTC. The variable domain in full, with the rest retrieved from reference TRBV2 and TRBJ2-7, is EPEVTQTPSHQVTQMGQEVILRCVPISNHLYFYWYRQILGQKVEFLVSFYNNEISEKSEIFDDQFSVERPDGSNFTLKIRSTKLEDSAMYFCASSDSYEQYFGPGTRLTVT.

J is TRBJ1-1 and V is TRBV5-1; TRBD1 matches 9 bases. V gave up 3 bases and J gave up 1 base; unmatched junction bases: 4. Germline assignment: CDR1 SGHRS and CDR2 YFSETQ. This CDR3 has 15 amino acids. The CDR3 DNA reads TGCGCCAGCAGCTGGGCGGGACAGGGGAACACTGAAGCTTTCTTT. It specifies CASSWAGQGNTEAFF.

The CDR3, as DNA: TGTGCCAGCCTCGGAGGAGTGGGAGAGACCTACAATGAGCAGTTCTTC. This gives the protein CASLGGVGETYNEQFF. This chain connects TRBV2 to TRBJ2-1, with a weak D call TRBD2 (5 bases). The CDR3 length is 16 residues. Germline CDR1 SNHLY, CDR2 FYNNEI. V gave up 8 bases and J gave up 2 bases, with 19 bases separating them.